This T cell receptor (beta chain) was recorded in a study of blood T cell repertoires in COVID-19. For the study at large: Acute and convalescent COVID-19 specimens originated in the United States, Italy and Spain. PBMCs, B-cell-depleted T cells, or T cells were the source of the cDNA or gDNA that made up the material.

There are 14 residues in the CDR3. Germline V gene sequence: CDR1 GTSNPN, CDR2 SVGIG (reference sequence). The V and J ends lost 0 bases and 5 bases respectively, with 11 bases between them. Source study methods: Estimated nucleated cell counts came from reference gene primer amplification. Assay used: immunoSEQ multiplex PCR; TCRdb lists only in-frame clones, some missing. V, J and clone size reflect that table, while D and trimming were determined from the DNA. Found here are roughly 200,000 clones, around 83% of them singletons; the top ten hold less than 5.5%. This receptor was identified in an elderly woman with acute or convalescent COVID-19. The sequencing sample was made of peripheral blood. The rearrangement uses TRBV30 and TRBJ1-5; D not certain. CDR3 loop: CAWSVEAAYQPQHF. As DNA, the CDR3 is TGTGCCTGGAGTGTAGAGGCAGCGTATCAGCCCCAGCATTTT.